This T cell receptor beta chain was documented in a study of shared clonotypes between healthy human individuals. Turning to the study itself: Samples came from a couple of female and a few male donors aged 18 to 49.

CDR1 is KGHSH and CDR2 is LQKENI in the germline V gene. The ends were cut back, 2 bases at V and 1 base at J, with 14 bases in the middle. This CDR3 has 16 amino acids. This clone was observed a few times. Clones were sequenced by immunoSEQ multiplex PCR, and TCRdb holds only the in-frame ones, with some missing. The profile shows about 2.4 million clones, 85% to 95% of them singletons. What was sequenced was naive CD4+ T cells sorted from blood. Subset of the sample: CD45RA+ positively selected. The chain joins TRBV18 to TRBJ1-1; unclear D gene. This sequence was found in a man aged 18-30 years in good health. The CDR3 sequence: CASSPGSRAGNTEAFF. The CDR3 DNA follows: TGTGCCAGCTCACCAGGAAGCCGAGCAGGGAACACTGAAGCTTTCTTT.